Sequencing of this T cell receptor beta chain was carried out in a study of T cells in Graves' hyperthyroidism and ophthalmopathy. Study as a whole: Sampling of peripheral blood happened at initial diagnosis, prior to any treatment. Findings and caveats of the study: The model foresaw ophthalmopathy a median approximately 6.3 months prior to onset.

At least ten counts were recorded for this clonotype. Its antigen remains unknown. Patients were excluded because of uncontrolled infection, other autoimmune disease, pregnancy or lactation. RNA transcripts provided the source from which TCR beta CDR3 regions were amplified. TCR CDR3 regions were first amplified by RT-PCR with HTBI primers. TCRdb re-analysed the multiplex PCR reads in MiXCR, keeping a single row per CDR3 protein. The table shows about 610,000 distinct CDR3 sequences, with approximately 14% occurring only once. CDR3 length: 14 residues. CDR1 is LGHNT, CDR2 FRNRAP, per germline. The V and J ends lost 5 bases and 4 bases, in that order; junction bases with no gene match: 6.

J is TRBJ1-1 and V is TRBV12-5, with 8 bases fitting TRBD1. The material sequenced was blood. This receptor was identified in a woman aged 40 to 55 with Graves' ophthalmopathy. CDR3 protein: CASGGDRRGTEAFF. The CDR3 DNA reads TGTGCTAGTGGTGGGGACAGGAGGGGCACTGAAGCTTTCTTT.